This T cell receptor (beta chain) was sequenced during a study of regulatory T cells in long-lasting Graves disease. In building TCR beta libraries, iRepertoire HTBI primers were used together with Arm-PCR of CDR3 regions. In TCRdb, the multiplex PCR reads were re-called with MiXCR into one record per CDR3 protein. The data contain some 600,000 distinct CDR3 sequences, about 16% of them singletons. This clonotype was seen repeatedly, ten times or more. The time point: newly diagnosed GD, antithyroid drugs for less than 3 months. PBMC-derived RNA was used for the TCR library. These data were also reused for a study on T cells in Graves' hyperthyroidism and ophthalmopathy. That work contributes: An initial round of RT-PCR targeting the TCR CDR3 relied on the HTBI primer set.

The sample in question was peripheral blood mononuclear cells (PBMCs), obtained at new diagnosis, from a patient treated with antithyroid drugs. This sequence was found in a young man with Graves disease.

CDR3 coding DNA: TGCAGTGCTAACACAGATACGCAGTATTTT. This translates into CSANTDTQYF. The chain couples TRBV20-1 to TRBJ2-3; unclear D gene. Germline CDR1 and CDR2: DFQATT and SNEGSKA (reference sequence). The CDR3 consists of 10 residues. Trimming stripped 4 bases from V and 2 bases from J, with 1 base between.